The entry that follows covers one T cell receptor (beta chain) sequence. Its antigen is currently unknown. The data were taken from a study of shared clonotypes between healthy human individuals. Study-wide results and limits: Rarefaction demonstrated incomplete sorted-subset sequencing despite large depth. With a few donors compared, roughly 5% of naive CD4 clonotypes were shared.

Naive CD4+ cells were CD45RA-selected; the remaining cells were memory. Assay: immunoSEQ multiplex PCR; the TCRdb copy retains only in-frame clones and omits some. The table shows millions of clones, with approximately 92% occurring only once. Trimming took 3 bases from V and 6 from J, leaving 10 bases between them. In germline, CDR1 is SGDLS, CDR2 YYNGEE. This CDR3 has 13 residues. The rearrangement links TRBV9 to TRBJ2-1, with D possibly matching TRBD2 (6 bases). The source of this sequence is a man aged 18 to 29 in good health. Sample: naive CD4+ T cells sorted from blood. Specified subset: CD45RA+ positively selected. The CDR3 here is CASSAWDSNEQFF. CDR3 sequence (DNA): TGTGCCAGCAGCGCTTGGGACTCCAATGAGCAGTTCTTC.